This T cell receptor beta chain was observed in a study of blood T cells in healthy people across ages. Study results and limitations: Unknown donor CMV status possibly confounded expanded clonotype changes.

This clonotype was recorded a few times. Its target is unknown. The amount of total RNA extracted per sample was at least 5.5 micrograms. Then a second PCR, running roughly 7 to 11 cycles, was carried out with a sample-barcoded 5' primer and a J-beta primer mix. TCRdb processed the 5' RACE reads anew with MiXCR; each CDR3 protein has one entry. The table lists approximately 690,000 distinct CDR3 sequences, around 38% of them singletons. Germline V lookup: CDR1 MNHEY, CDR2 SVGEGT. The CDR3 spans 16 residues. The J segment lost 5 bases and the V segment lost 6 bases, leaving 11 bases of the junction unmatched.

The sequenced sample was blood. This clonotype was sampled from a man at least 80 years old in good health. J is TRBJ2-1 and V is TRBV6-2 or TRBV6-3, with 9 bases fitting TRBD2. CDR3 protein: CASSLFSGSFNNEQFF. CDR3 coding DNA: TGTGCCAGCAGCTTATTTAGCGGGAGTTTCAACAATGAGCAGTTCTTC.